Following are 23 T cell receptor beta chains from one sample sequenced in a study of technical replicates of blood from a handful of donors. Profiled with immunoSEQ multiplex PCR; TCRdb holds only in-frame clones, not every one. This sample yields approximately 81,000 clones, of which 90% to 98% are seen a single time; 0.2% belongs to the top ten. The sample taken for sequencing was T cells isolated from PBMCs. These receptor sequences come from a human donor in good health.

V is TRBV5-1 and J is TRBJ1-3, with 10 bases aligning to TRBD1. V was clipped by 0 bases and J by 16 bases; unmatched bases: 7. Germline V lookup: CDR1 SGHRS, CDR2 YFSETQ. The CDR3 totals 13 residues. The CDR3 region is CASSLGQGASRYF. CDR3 DNA sequence: TGCGCCAGCAGCTTGGGACAGGGGGCTAGTAGGTATTTT.

The chain joins TRBV7-2 to TRBJ1-1; the D gene is possibly TRBD1 (6 bases). Germline V lookup: CDR1 SGHTA, CDR2 FQGNSA. The CDR3 has 15 amino acids. V lost 2 bases and J 2 bases, leaving 12 bases between the germline ends. In DNA, the CDR3 is TGTGCCAGCAGCTTATACAGGGAGATAAACACTGAAGCTTTCTTT. Its protein product is CASSLYREINTEAFF. The full variable domain, with the rest looked up from reference TRBV7-2 and TRBJ1-1, is GAGVSQSPSNKVTEKGKDVELRCDPISGHTALYWYRQSLGQGLEFLIYFQGNSAPDKSGLPSDRFSAERTGGSVSTLTIQRTQQEDSAVYLCASSLYREINTEAFFGQGTRLTVV.

The chain recombines TRBV5-1 with TRBJ2-3, with 8 nucleotides matching TRBD2. Trimming took 3 bases from V and 4 from J; bases not matched to a gene: 4. The CDR3 length is 14 residues. Germline CDR1 SGHRS, CDR2 YFSETQ. The CDR3, as DNA: TGCGCCAGCAGCTCACCGGGACTAGCAGATACGCAGTATTTT. Residues: CASSSPGLADTQYF.

CDR3 coding DNA: TGTGCCAGCAGTTCCCAGGGGTTCTTAGGAGGAAACACCATATATTTT. Translated, it gives CASSSQGFLGGNTIYF. The rearrangement links TRBV6-5 to TRBJ1-3, with D possibly being TRBD1 (6 bases). Trimming shortened V by 4 bases and J by 4 bases, and 17 bases separated the two germline ends. This CDR3 has 16 residues. CDR1 is MNHEY and CDR2 is SVGAGI in the germline V gene.

The V and J genes are TRBV14 and TRBJ2-1; D unresolved. The ends were cut back, 1 base at V and 8 bases at J, with 24 bases in the middle. Germline lookup yields CDR1 SGHDN and CDR2 FVKESK. This CDR3 region has 18 residues. The CDR3, as DNA: TGTGCCAGCAGCCAAGGTCAGTTAGCCGGATGGTCCTTTCATGAGCAGTTCTTC. This sequence encodes CASSQGQLAGWSFHEQFF.

The rearrangement links TRBV6-6 to TRBJ2-1; 15 bases agree with TRBD2. The J segment lost 10 bases and the V segment lost 7 bases, leaving 2 bases of the junction unmatched. Per the germline V gene, CDR1 is MNHNY and CDR2 is SVGAGI (reference sequence). The length of the CDR3 is 13 residues. For the CDR3, the DNA is TGTGCCAGCACCGGGACTAGCGGGAGGGAGCAGTTCTTC. It is translated as CASTGTSGREQFF.

V usage is TRBV11-3 and J usage is TRBJ1-2, with D maybe TRBD1 (5 bases). Deletions cut 5 bases from V and 5 bases from J, with 15 bases between. CDR3 length equals 14 residues. The germline CDR1 and CDR2 sequences are SGHNT and YENEEA. CDR3 nucleotide sequence: TGTGCCAGCAGCGCCCAACGAGGACAATATGGCTACACCTTC. It is translated as CASSAQRGQYGYTF.

V and J are TRBV7-9 and TRBJ1-2; no clear D gene. Trimming removed 6 bases from V and 0 bases from J, with 14 bases in between. In germline, CDR1 is SEHNR, CDR2 FQNEAQ (reference sequence). The CDR3 is made up of 15 amino acids. In DNA, the CDR3 is TGTGCCAGCAGAGAGGGCAGAACTTCTAACTATGGCTACACCTTC. It translates to CASREGRTSNYGYTF.

This clone occurred once. The chain is built from TRBV9 and TRBJ2-7; 11 bases are a match to TRBD1. With 3 bases clipped from V and 3 bases from J, the junction kept 2 bases outside the gene matches. The germline CDR1 and CDR2 sequences are SGDLS and YYNGEE. The CDR3 contains 14 residues. The CDR3 is CASSGGQGDYEQYF. The CDR3, as DNA: TGTGCCAGCAGCGGGGGACAGGGGGACTACGAGCAGTACTTC.

This chain links TRBV28 with TRBJ1-5; 8 positions agree with TRBD1. The CDR3 is 17 amino acids. V was pared by 5 bases and J by 1 base, with 10 bases of the junction left unmatched. Per the germline V gene, CDR1 is MDHEN and CDR2 is SYDVKM. The CDR3 DNA is TGTGCCAGCAGTCTCCGGACAGGGATGACGAGCAATCAGCCCCAGCATTTT. This translates into CASSLRTGMTSNQPQHF.

The chain recombines TRBV7-4 with TRBJ2-1; D might be TRBD2 (6 bases). CDR1 SGHVT and CDR2 SQSDAQ come from the germline V gene. Trimming removed 3 bases at V and 7 bases at J, with 31 bases between. CDR3 size: 20 residues. CDR3 nucleotides: TGTGCCAGCAGCTTGTTTTGGAAAGTAGCCCGGGAGCTTCGTGCGAATGAGCAGTTCTTC. The encoded protein is CASSLFWKVARELRANEQFF.

The J gene is TRBJ1-5, the V gene TRBV7-8; possible D gene TRBD1, 6 bases. The V end was cut by 2 bases, the J end by 4 bases, with 18 bases between. This CDR3 is 17 amino acids long. The germline gives CDR1 SGHVS, CDR2 FQNEAQ. Here the CDR3 DNA reads TGTGCCAGCAGCTTACCACGGACGAGGACAGTTAATCAGCCCCAGCATTTT. This gives the protein CASSLPRTRTVNQPQHF.

The chain uses TRBV4-1 and TRBJ1-6, with D unresolved. Germline values: CDR1 MGHRA, CDR2 YSYEKL. This CDR3 contains 17 residues. Trimming stripped 3 bases from V and 7 bases from J, with 19 bases between. CDR3 in amino acids: CASSHPGRAELNSPLHF. The CDR3 bases are TGCGCCAGCAGCCACCCCGGGAGGGCCGAGTTAAATTCACCCCTCCACTTT.

V is TRBV5-1 and J is TRBJ1-2; D unresolved. CDR3 length equals 15 residues. The V end lost 6 bases, the J end lost 0 bases, and 15 bases lay between the germline ends. Germline-derived CDR1 and CDR2 are SGHRS and YFSETQ. The DNA for the CDR3 is TGCGCCAGCACCTGGGAGGGCAGAGCTAACTATGGCTACACCTTC. Its translation: CASTWEGRANYGYTF.

This chain joins TRBV10-3 and TRBJ2-1; the match to TRBD2 covers 7 bases. Trimming cost V 6 bases and J 7 bases; bases outside gene matches: 12. The length of the CDR3 is 15 residues. Germline lookup yields CDR1 ENHRY and CDR2 SYGVKD. The CDR3 DNA sequence: TGTGCCATCAGCTCCCCGGGGGGAGGAAGTAATGAGCAGTTCTTC. As protein: CAISSPGGGSNEQFF.

The chain couples TRBV5-4 to TRBJ1-4, with TRBD1 as a possible D gene (5 bases). The CDR3 has 13 amino acids. Germline-derived CDR1 and CDR2 are SGHNT and YYREEE (reference sequence). V was clipped by 7 bases and J by 6 bases, with 13 bases between them. The CDR3 here is CASSPGMDEKLFF. The DNA of the CDR3 is TGTGCCAGCTCCCCAGGGATGGATGAAAAACTGTTTTTT.

V usage is TRBV11-3 and J usage is TRBJ2-1; 16 bases map to TRBD2. This CDR3 has 18 amino acids. V shed 5 bases, J shed 2 bases, and the junction held 6 bases outside the gene matches. Germline CDR1 SGHNT, CDR2 YENEEA. The CDR3 bases are TGTGCCAGCAGCCCAGGGACTAGCGGGGGGGCGGCCTACAATGAGCAGTTCTTC. Its protein is CASSPGTSGGAAYNEQFF.

This clone is a singleton in its sample. The chain carries TRBV4-1 and TRBJ1-5; 7 positions match TRBD1. Per germline, CDR1 MGHRA and CDR2 YSYEKL. The CDR3 has 15 amino acids. The V segment lost 1 base and the J segment 2 bases; nucleotides outside the gene matches: 2. The CDR3 nucleotides read TGCGCCAGCAGCCAAGGCACAGGGGGCAATCAGCCCCAGCATTTT. Its translation is CASSQGTGGNQPQHF.

The gene calls are TRBV4-1 and TRBJ2-2; tentatively, D is TRBD2 (5 bases). Trimming stripped 0 bases from V and 11 bases from J, with 10 bases between. The germline gives CDR1 MGHRA, CDR2 YSYEKL. The CDR3 spans 13 residues. CDR3 DNA: TGCGCCAGCAGCCAAGATAGGAGGAGAGAGCTGTTTTTT. It yields the protein CASSQDRRRELFF.

The chain uses TRBV5-4 and TRBJ2-5; D not resolved. Germline lookup yields CDR1 SGHNT and CDR2 YYREEE (reference sequence). This CDR3 is built from 15 residues. Trimming removed 4 bases from V and 3 bases from J, with 16 bases in between. CDR3 DNA: TGTGCCAGCAGCGGTAATCAAACGGTAAAAGAGACCCAGTACTTC. It is translated as CASSGNQTVKETQYF.

This rearrangement joins TRBV5-1 to TRBJ1-4; 8 nucleotides agree with TRBD1. This CDR3 is 16 amino acids long. Germline V gene lookup returns CDR1 SGHRS and CDR2 YFSETQ. With V trimmed by 3 bases and J by 10 bases, 14 bases remained unmatched. The CDR3 protein is CASSSTTTGGDGKLFF. CDR3 in DNA: TGCGCCAGCAGCTCGACTACCACAGGGGGGGACGGAAAACTGTTTTTT.

This sequence joins TRBV28 and TRBJ1-2; D unclear. The V end lost 6 bases, the J end lost 4 bases, and 9 bases lay between the germline ends. Germline V gene data show CDR1 as MDHEN and CDR2 as SYDVKM. CDR3 length: 12 residues. The CDR3 nucleotides read TGTGCCAGCAGCTCCTCCGGCTATGGCTACACCTTC. This translates into CASSSSGYGYTF.

This clone was observed a handful of times. The rearrangement joins TRBV5-1 to TRBJ1-1, with D uncertain. CDR1 and CDR2 from the germline V gene are SGHRS and YFSETQ. The CDR3 length is 13 residues. V lost 0 bases, J lost 5 bases, and 8 bases lay in between. The CDR3 region has the DNA TGCGCCAGCAGCTTGGCCCCCTCGACTGAAGCTTTCTTT. It translates to CASSLAPSTEAFF.